This T cell receptor beta chain was identified in a study of T cells after yellow fever vaccination. Germline values: CDR1 SGHTA, CDR2 FQGTGA. The trim removed 4 bases at V and 2 bases at J, leaving 5 bases unmatched. The CDR3 consists of 15 residues. TCRdb analysed the 5' RACE reads with MiXCR anew, one entry per CDR3 protein. The sample shows hundreds of thousands of distinct CDR3 sequences, 21% of them seen only once. J is TRBJ2-3 and V is TRBV7-3, with 8 bases that match TRBD2. The material was PBMCs, obtained roughly 20 days after the first yellow fever vaccination. This TCR was recovered from a man aged 18 to 29 who received the YFV17D yellow fever vaccine. The CDR3 DNA reads TGTGCCAGCAGCTCCCGGGGGGGTGCCACAGATACGCAGTATTTT. The encoded protein is CASSSRGGATDTQYF.